A single TCR beta chain is shown here with its context. TCRdb's copy holds only in-frame clones and misses some; the assay was immunoSEQ multiplex PCR. The sample includes some 25,000 clones, approximately 78% of them seen just once. The data were taken from a study of control samples from healthy donors and cancer patients. Sequencing used PBMCs. The clonotype was recovered from a man aged 60-69 years with colorectal cancer.

The CDR3 region has the DNA TGCAGCGTTACGACTAGCGGTTACAATGAGCAGTTCTTC. This codes for CSVTTSGYNEQFF. V is TRBV29-1 and J is TRBJ2-1; the match to TRBD2 covers 9 bases. Germline CDR1 and CDR2: SQVTM and ANQGSEA. Trimming took 5 bases from V and 4 from J; bases not matched to a gene: 3. This CDR3 has 13 residues.